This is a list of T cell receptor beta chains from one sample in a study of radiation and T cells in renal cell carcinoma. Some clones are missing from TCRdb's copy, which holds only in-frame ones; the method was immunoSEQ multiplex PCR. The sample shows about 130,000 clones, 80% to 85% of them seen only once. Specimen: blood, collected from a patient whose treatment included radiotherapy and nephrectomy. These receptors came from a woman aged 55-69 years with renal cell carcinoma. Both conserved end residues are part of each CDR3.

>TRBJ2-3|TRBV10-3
CAISEGQGTETDTQYF
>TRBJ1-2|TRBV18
CASSPNGTAPMRYTF
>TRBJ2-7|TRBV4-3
CASSQEWGSWYEQYF
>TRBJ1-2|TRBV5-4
CASSWQQGAGYGYTF
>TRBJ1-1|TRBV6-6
CASSYSGQSEAFF
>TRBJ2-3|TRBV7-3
CASSFTGIGDTQYF
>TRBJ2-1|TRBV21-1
CASSGRDRDYNEQFF
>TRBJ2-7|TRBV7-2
CASSLEQGRTYEQYF
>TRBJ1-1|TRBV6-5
CASSPGQGGVPEAFF
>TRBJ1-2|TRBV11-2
CASSSQTGAGSYGYTF
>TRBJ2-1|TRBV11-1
CASSMDRGLHNEQFF
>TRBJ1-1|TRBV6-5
CASSRALEAFF
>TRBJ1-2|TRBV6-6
CASSYSPNYGYTF
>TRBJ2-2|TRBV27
CASSLLAGANTGELFF
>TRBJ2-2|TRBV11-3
CASSSRLRGNTGELFF
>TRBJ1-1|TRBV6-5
CASSSVGATTEAFF
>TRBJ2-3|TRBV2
CASRGTSGTDTQYF
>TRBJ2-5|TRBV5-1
CASSLRVTSGRETQYF
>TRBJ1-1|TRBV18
CASSRMIQGGGVTEAFF
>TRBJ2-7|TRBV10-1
CASSQGQGASYEQYF
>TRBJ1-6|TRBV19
CASTPQGSSYNSPLHF
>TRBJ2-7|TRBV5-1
CASSVTSGPYEQYF
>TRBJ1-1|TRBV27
CASSLGTEAFF
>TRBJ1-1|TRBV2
CASSLKIEAFF